The rows below give T cell receptor beta chains drawn from one sample of a study of shared clonotypes between healthy human individuals. Method: immunoSEQ multiplex PCR; TCRdb's copy keeps in-frame clones and lacks some. The data contain hundreds of thousands of clones, approximately 96% of them singletons. Sequenced sample: naive CD8+ T cells sorted from blood. These receptors originate from a young man in good health. Each CDR3 is given with its conserved first and last residue. D genes are given only for firm matches. For some rows the clone size is stated as once, few or many, or as a class when expanded; others skip it.

>NA|TRBJ1-1|TRBV28|NA
CASSFEAGAGLNTEAFF
TGTGCCAGCAGTTTTGAGGCAGGGGCTGGACTGAACACTGAAGCTTTCTTT
>NA|TRBJ1-5|TRBV18|TRBD1
CASSGTGTGRSNQPQHF
TGTGCCAGCTCAGGAACCGGGACAGGGAGAAGCAATCAGCCCCAGCATTTT
>NA|TRBJ2-5|TRBV5-1|TRBD2
CASSLGHVGDSGEGQEGQTQYF
TGCGCCAGCAGCTTGGGTCATGTTGGGGATTCGGGGGAGGGCCAAGAAGGCCAGACCCAGTACTTC
>NA|TRBJ1-1|TRBV6-1|TRBD1
CASSKGQGYPEAFF
TGTGCCAGCAGTAAGGGACAGGGTTACCCTGAAGCTTTCTTT
>NA|TRBJ2-3|TRBV29-1|NA
CSYRRLGSTDTQYF
TGCAGTTACCGGAGGCTCGGGAGCACAGATACGCAGTATTTT
>NA|TRBJ1-2|TRBV21-1|NA
CASSPSGLLYGYTF
TGTGCCAGCAGCCCTTCAGGCCTTCTTTATGGCTACACCTTC
>NA|TRBJ2-5|TRBV7-7|TRBD2
CASSHGTTTLETQYF
TGTGCCAGCAGCCACGGGACTACTACTCTCGAGACCCAGTACTTC
>NA|TRBJ1-4|TRBV19|NA
CASMSATNEKLFF
TGTGCCAGTATGTCCGCAACTAATGAAAAACTGTTTTTT
>NA|TRBJ2-7|TRBV9|NA
CASSRTENYEQYF
TGTGCCAGCAGCCGCACCGAGAACTACGAGCAGTACTTC
>NA|TRBJ2-5|TRBV28|NA
CASSLRASVRETQYF
TGTGCCAGCAGTTTAAGGGCTAGCGTTAGGGAGACCCAGTACTTC
>NA|TRBJ2-3|TRBV14|NA
CASSQPGGSVGTDTQYF
TGTGCCAGCAGCCAGCCCGGGGGCTCTGTCGGCACAGATACGCAGTATTTT
>NA|TRBJ2-2|TRBV5-1|NA
CASSFPAGELFF
TGCGCCAGCAGCTTCCCGGCCGGGGAGCTGTTTTTT
>NA|TRBJ1-5|TRBV2|NA
CASNIERGNQPQHF
TGTGCCAGCAATATCGAAAGGGGCAATCAGCCCCAGCATTTT
>NA|TRBJ2-7|TRBV5-5|NA
CASSDWTAFSYEQYF
TGTGCCAGCAGCGACTGGACAGCCTTCTCCTACGAGCAGTACTTC
>NA|TRBJ2-3|TRBV27|NA
CASSLSGGITDTQYF
TGTGCCAGCAGTTTATCGGGCGGGATCACAGATACGCAGTATTTT
>NA|TRBJ2-3|TRBV11-1|NA
CASSLQGTQYF
TGTGCCAGCAGCTTACAGGGCACACAGTATTTT
>NA|TRBJ2-5|TRBV18|TRBD1
CASSLRDRGMETQYF
TGTGCCAGCTCACTCCGGGACAGGGGGATGGAGACCCAGTACTTC
>NA|TRBJ2-7|TRBV7-9|NA
CASSREEASYEQYF
TGTGCCAGCAGCCGCGAGGAGGCCTCCTACGAGCAGTACTTC
>NA|TRBJ2-5|TRBV18|TRBD2
CASSPPGLVWIQETQYF
TGTGCCAGCTCACCACCAGGACTAGTTTGGATCCAAGAGACCCAGTACTTC
>NA|TRBJ1-1|TRBV7-3|NA
CASSLSSDTEAFF
TGTGCCAGCAGCTTAAGTTCCGACACTGAAGCTTTCTTT
>NA|TRBJ2-1|TRBV6-1|NA
CASSKGNEQFF
TGTGCCAGCAGCAAGGGAAATGAGCAGTTCTTC
>once|TRBJ2-7|TRBV7-6|TRBD2
CASSLEFGLAGDEQYF
TGTGCCAGCAGCTTAGAGTTTGGTCTAGCGGGAGACGAGCAGTACTTC
>NA|TRBJ1-1|TRBV29-1|NA
CSSKEGTEAFF
TGCAGCTCCAAGGAGGGGACTGAAGCTTTCTTT
>NA|TRBJ2-3|TRBV29-1|TRBD2
CSVENLAGGLGDTQYF
TGCAGCGTTGAAAACCTAGCGGGAGGGCTCGGAGATACGCAGTATTTT
>NA|TRBJ1-1|TRBV2|NA
CAGGRLNTEAFF
TGTGCCGGAGGACGGCTGAACACTGAAGCTTTCTTT
>NA|TRBJ2-2|TRBV9|NA
CASSAGSNTGELFF
TGTGCCAGCAGCGCCGGGAGTAACACCGGGGAGCTGTTTTTT
>NA|TRBJ2-1|TRBV7-9|NA
CASSSKRNNEQFF
TGTGCCAGCAGCTCAAAAAGGAACAATGAGCAGTTCTTC
>once|TRBJ2-7|TRBV7-8|TRBD2
CASSHDPQREGTYEQYF
TGTGCCAGCAGCCATGACCCCCAGCGGGAGGGTACCTACGAGCAGTACTTC
>NA|TRBJ2-7|TRBV29-1|TRBD2
CSVVVPPSGYYEQYF
TGCAGCGTTGTAGTTCCGCCTAGCGGGTACTACGAGCAGTACTTC
>NA|TRBJ2-7|TRBV11-2|TRBD2
CASSPRLADLFYEQYF
TGTGCCAGCAGCCCCCGACTAGCGGACTTATTCTACGAGCAGTACTTC
>NA|TRBJ2-5|TRBV25-1|NA
CASSDPQETQYF
TGTGCCAGCAGTGACCCCCAAGAGACCCAGTACTTC
>NA|TRBJ2-7|TRBV5-1|NA
CASSRRERGLDEQYF
TGCGCCAGCAGCCGGCGGGAACGGGGGCTGGACGAGCAGTACTTC
>NA|TRBJ2-5|TRBV27|NA
CASSSPGSRTQYF
TGTGCCAGCAGTTCACCGGGCAGTAGGACCCAGTACTTC
>NA|TRBJ2-2|TRBV7-3|NA
CASSLGQGAGELFF
TGTGCCAGCAGCTTAGGGCAGGGTGCCGGGGAGCTGTTTTTT
>NA|TRBJ1-2|TRBV27|NA
CASSLYAANYGYTF
TGTGCCAGCAGTTTATATGCAGCTAACTATGGCTACACCTTC
>NA|TRBJ2-2|TRBV7-9|NA
CASSLLGDAGELFF
TGTGCCAGCAGCTTATTAGGGGACGCCGGGGAGCTGTTTTTT
>NA|TRBJ2-7|TRBV7-9|NA
CASSSIDGTYEQYF
TGTGCCAGCAGCTCAATAGACGGTACCTACGAGCAGTACTTC
>NA|TRBJ1-2|TRBV7-2|NA
CASSQSTGPIYGYTF
TGTGCCAGCAGCCAAAGCACCGGACCAATCTATGGCTACACCTTC
>NA|TRBJ2-3|TRBV28|NA
CASSLLPTDTQYF
TGTGCCAGCAGTTTACTGCCAACAGATACGCAGTATTTT
>NA|TRBJ1-3|TRBV6-5|NA
CASSQGSGSGNTIYF
TGTGCCAGCAGCCAGGGGTCAGGCTCTGGAAACACCATATATTTT
>few|TRBJ2-1|TRBV29-1|TRBD2
CSVEISGIYNEQFF
TGCAGCGTTGAAATCAGCGGGATTTACAATGAGCAGTTCTTC
>once|TRBJ2-3|TRBV27|TRBD1
CASSPRDRDGDTQYF
TGTGCCAGCAGTCCCCGGGACAGGGATGGAGATACGCAGTATTTT
>NA|TRBJ2-3|TRBV11-2|TRBD2
CASSSPGGRELSDTQYF
TGTGCCAGCAGCTCCCCGGGGGGGCGGGAGCTCTCAGATACGCAGTATTTT
>NA|TRBJ2-7|TRBV7-9|TRBD2
CASSLALSGIKEYEQYF
TGTGCCAGCAGCTTAGCGCTCAGCGGGATAAAAGAATACGAGCAGTACTTC
>NA|TRBJ2-2|TRBV7-9|TRBD2
CASSLPGLESSGELFF
TGTGCCAGCAGCTTACCGGGACTAGAAAGCTCCGGGGAGCTGTTTTTT
>NA|TRBJ1-4|TRBV27|NA
CASSPGLANEKLFF
TGTGCCAGCAGCCCAGGGTTGGCTAATGAAAAACTGTTTTTT
>once|TRBJ1-2|TRBV30|TRBD1
CAWRHLRQGPKVYGYTF
TGTGCCTGGAGACACCTAAGACAGGGCCCCAAAGTCTATGGCTACACCTTC
>NA|TRBJ2-1|TRBV4-2|TRBD2
CASSSTSAHNEQFF
TGTGCCAGCAGCAGTACTAGCGCTCACAATGAGCAGTTCTTC
>NA|TRBJ2-7|TRBV10-2|TRBD2
CATSAGLVYEQYF
TGCGCCACCTCAGCGGGACTAGTATACGAGCAGTACTTC
>NA|TRBJ2-5|TRBV7-3|NA
CASSSGAQETQYF
TGTGCCAGCAGCTCGGGGGCTCAAGAGACCCAGTACTTC
>NA|TRBJ2-2|TRBV7-6|NA
CASSLAVRQEGGTGELFF
TGTGCCAGCAGCTTAGCTGTCCGGCAGGAGGGAGGCACCGGGGAGCTGTTTTTT
>NA|TRBJ1-2|TRBV4-2|TRBD1
CASSQETTGGNGYTF
TGTGCCAGCAGCCAAGAAACTACAGGGGGAAATGGCTACACCTTC
>NA|TRBJ1-1|TRBV11-2|NA
CASSTEAFF
TGTGCCAGCAGTACTGAAGCTTTCTTT
>once|TRBJ1-1|TRBV27|NA
CASSLTGRGTEAFF
TGTGCCAGCAGTTTAACAGGGAGAGGCACTGAAGCTTTCTTT
>NA|TRBJ1-5|TRBV28|TRBD1
CASSFPEAEAGTGGSQPQHF
TGTGCCAGCAGTTTTCCGGAGGCGGAGGCGGGGACAGGGGGAAGTCAGCCCCAGCATTTT
>NA|TRBJ2-1|TRBV7-8|TRBD2
CASSHLAGGISYNEQFF
TGTGCCAGCAGCCATTTAGCGGGAGGAATTTCCTACAATGAGCAGTTCTTC
>NA|TRBJ2-7|TRBV7-3|TRBD1
CASSPGQGYEQYF
TGTGCCAGCAGCCCGGGACAGGGGTACGAGCAGTACTTC